This T cell receptor (beta chain) emerged from a study of tumor-infiltrating lymphocytes in primary liver carcinoma. Across the whole study: Recorded tumor stage was T1-T3 N0M0, with diameters of roughly 4 to 10 cm. Productive TCRbeta read counts per sample ran from roughly 3.7 to 6.8 million and were similar across tissue types. Study findings and constraints: Tumor tissue displayed a significantly greater top-250-clone fraction than blood (p = 0.039).

The CDR3 has 15 amino acids. Germline-derived CDR1 and CDR2 are LGHNA and YNFKEQ. They got blood RNA out of unsorted whole blood and also pulled out germline DNA. At sampling, these chronic HBV carriers had received no treatment. Details on this clonotype: What it binds is unknown. Being one base from a much bigger clone, this may be a read error.

Reverse transcription of roughly 0.45 ug total RNA with a constant-region primer produced TCR beta cDNA. Amplification in three nested multiplex PCR rounds with slightly modified ARM-PCR gave rise to TCR beta libraries. The first two PCR rounds used TRBV1-TRBV30 primers with a Cbeta primer, approximately 10 cycles each. Via MiXCR, TCRdb re-called the multiplex PCR reads, giving one row per CDR3 protein. This sample has 310,000 or so distinct CDR3 sequences, with 45% to 70% found just once. Material for sequencing was peripheral blood. This TCR came from a woman younger than 45 with primary liver carcinoma and hepatitis B virus infection. The rearrangement joins TRBV4-2 to TRBJ2-3; 8 bases line up with TRBD2. CDR3 protein: CVSSQDGRGTDTQYF. The CDR3 region has the DNA TGTGTCAGCAGCCAAGACGGGAGGGGGACAGATACGCAGTATTTT.